Each of the 8 T cell receptor beta chains below was sequenced from the same sample in a study of shared clonotypes between healthy human individuals. The table came from immunoSEQ multiplex PCR; TCRdb's copy has only in-frame clones and leaves some out. The sample lists 2.5 million or so clones; approximately 92% were seen once. The sequenced sample consisted of naive CD4+ T cells sorted from blood. Subset given: CD45RA+ positively selected. The receptors were sampled from a man between 18 and 35 years old in good health.

The chain is built from TRBV30 and TRBJ1-2; D ambiguous. Trimming removed 0 bases from V and 6 bases from J, with 8 bases in between. Germline CDR1 GTSNPN, CDR2 SVGIG (reference sequence). CDR3 length: 12 residues. The CDR3 DNA is TGTGCCTGGAGTGTTCGAATTGATGGCTACACCTTC. Its protein product is CAWSVRIDGYTF.

The V and J genes are TRBV5-1 and TRBJ1-2; TRBD1 might be the D (6 bases). V lost 0 bases, J lost 0 bases, and 12 bases lay in between. CDR3 size: 16 residues. CDR1 SGHRS and CDR2 YFSETQ come from the germline V gene. CDR3 in DNA: TGCGCCAGCAGCTTGGTGGACAGCTCTTCTAACTATGGCTACACCTTC. Translation: CASSLVDSSSNYGYTF. Full variable domain (remainder filled in from reference TRBV5-1 and TRBJ1-2): KAGVTQTPRYLIKTRGQQVTLSCSPISGHRSVSWYQQTPGQGLQFLFEYFSETQRNKGNFPGRFSGRQFSNSRSEMNVSTLELGDSALYLCASSLVDSSSNYGYTFGSGTRLTVV.

The V gene is TRBV7-9, the J gene TRBJ2-5, with D perhaps TRBD1 (6 bases). CDR3 length: 14 amino acids. Germline CDR1 reads SEHNR; CDR2 reads FQNEAQ (reference sequence). V was cut by 2 bases and J by 5 bases, with 12 bases left in between. CDR3 region: CASSLSGQWETQYF. CDR3 DNA sequence: TGTGCCAGCAGCTTATCGGGACAATGGGAGACCCAGTACTTC.

The chain combines TRBV30 with TRBJ1-6, with D unresolved. This CDR3 has 12 residues. CDR1 and CDR2 (germline): GTSNPN, SVGIG (reference sequence). Between the trimmed V and J ends, which lost 4 bases and 7 bases, there was a span of 8 bases. The CDR3 loop reads CAWTGWNSPLHF. CDR3 sequence (DNA): TGTGCCTGGACAGGTTGGAATTCACCCCTCCACTTT.

This clone was found once. This chain joins TRBV5-6 and TRBJ2-7; 10 nucleotides match TRBD1. Trimming at V came to 2 bases and at J to 6 bases, leaving 2 bases not matched to a gene. Germline-derived CDR1 and CDR2 are SGHDT and YYEEEE. This CDR3 spans 13 amino acids. For the CDR3, the DNA is TGTGCCAGCAGCTTCGGACAGGGGGGCGAGCAGTACTTC. Protein: CASSFGQGGEQYF.

The chain employs TRBV30 and TRBJ2-1, with TRBD2 matching 11 bases. There are 18 residues in the CDR3. From germline, CDR1 is GTSNPN and CDR2 SVGIG (reference sequence). Losses at the gene ends were 0 bases for V and 4 bases for J; bases not matched to a gene: 11. The CDR3 bases are TGTGCCTGGAGTGTACGGTCTAGCGGGGGGCCTCTTTACAATGAGCAGTTCTTC. This codes for CAWSVRSSGGPLYNEQFF.

The rearrangement joins TRBV28 to TRBJ1-2; the D is unclear. This CDR3 is built from 14 residues. The germline V and J ends were trimmed by 1 base and 4 bases, with 10 bases remaining between them. CDR1 MDHEN and CDR2 SYDVKM come from the germline V gene. CDR3 protein: CASSLFGRSYGYTF. The CDR3, as DNA: TGTGCCAGCAGTTTATTTGGCAGGAGCTATGGCTACACCTTC.

Regarding this clone: Other DNA sequences in the sample encode the same CDR3. The J gene is TRBJ2-3, the V gene TRBV2, with TRBD2 matching 10 bases. The CDR3 is 15 residues long. J was trimmed by 1 base and V by 4 bases; bases with no gene match: 2. Germline CDR1 SNHLY, CDR2 FYNNEI. Here the CDR3 DNA reads TGTGCCAGCAGTGCCACTAGCGGGGGCACAGATACGCAGTATTTT. Amino acid sequence: CASSATSGGTDTQYF.